The 2 T cell receptor beta chains below come from one sample, sequenced in a study of blood T cell repertoires in COVID-19. TCRdb's table, derived via immunoSEQ multiplex PCR, lists solely in-frame clones and lacks some. Of approximately 200,000 clones in the sample, 82% were seen once. Sequenced sample: peripheral blood. The receptor set was obtained from a woman under 40 with acute or convalescent COVID-19.

This chain uses TRBV30 with TRBJ2-4, with D maybe TRBD1 (5 bases). Between the trimmed V and J ends, which lost 4 bases and 5 bases, there was a span of 6 bases. The CDR3 is 11 residues long. Germline V gives CDR1 GTSNPN, CDR2 SVGIG (reference sequence). CDR3 bases: TGTGCCTGGAAACAGGAAAACATTCAGTACTTC. Translation gives CAWKQENIQYF.

CDR3 protein: CASSLVGTSGTYEQYF. CDR3 nucleotides: TGTGCCAGCAGCTTAGTGGGGACTAGCGGTACCTACGAGCAGTACTTC. The V gene is TRBV7-9, the J gene TRBJ2-7; 11 bases line up with TRBD2. Germline CDR1 is SEHNR and CDR2 is FQNEAQ (reference sequence). With 1 base clipped from V and 2 bases from J, the junction kept 4 bases outside the gene matches. There are 16 residues in the CDR3.